The 4 T cell receptor beta chains below come from one sample, sequenced in a study of Ad26.COV2.S vaccination and SARS-CoV-2 variants. Sample treatment: around 19 received Ad26.COV2.S at low or high dose, single or two shots; about five received placebo; per-sample allocation not given. Collection of samples fell on day 63 after the first vaccine or placebo injection. Generated by immunoSEQ multiplex PCR, the TCRdb table keeps only in-frame clones and is missing some. The table lists about 680,000 clones, around 92% of them singletons. The sample here was peripheral blood, taken in a trial of Ad26.COV2.S vaccine versus placebo. The receptor set was obtained from a person between 18 and 65 years old who received the Ad26.COV2.S COVID-19 vaccine or a placebo.

The V and J genes are TRBV19 and TRBJ2-1, with 14 bases matching TRBD2. V dropped 5 bases and J dropped 4; count of bases not matched to a gene: 7. CDR3 size: 17 residues. Germline-derived CDR1 and CDR2 are LNHDA and SQIVND (reference sequence). The CDR3 loop reads CASSLPGLAGDYNEQFF. The CDR3 coding sequence is TGTGCCAGTAGTTTACCGGGACTAGCGGGAGATTACAATGAGCAGTTCTTC.

In this sample, this clone turned up a few times. The chain combines TRBV4-2 with TRBJ2-1; TRBD2 matches 8 bases. Trimming at V came to 2 bases and at J to 5 bases, leaving 5 bases not matched to a gene. The CDR3 covers 15 residues. CDR1 and CDR2 (germline): LGHNA, YNFKEQ. The CDR3 sequence: CASSQRAGGDNEQFF. For the CDR3, the DNA is TGTGCCAGCAGCCAAAGGGCGGGGGGAGACAATGAGCAGTTCTTC.

This clone was found once. The chain has TRBV7-3 and TRBJ2-3; weak D call: TRBD2 (7 bases). Germline values: CDR1 SGHTA, CDR2 FQGTGA. The CDR3 sequence is 14 residues long. The ends were cut back, 5 bases at V and 4 bases at J, with 13 bases in the middle. CDR3 residues: CASSLRGGADTQYF. CDR3 bases: TGTGCCAGCAGCCTAAGGGGGGGAGCAGATACGCAGTATTTT.

Of note for this clone: Other DNA sequences from this sample encode an identical CDR3 as well. The CDR3: CASSQGTSGQETQYF. In DNA, the CDR3 is TGTGCCAGCAGCCAAGGGACTAGCGGACAAGAGACCCAGTACTTC. This chain joins TRBV3-1 (or the pseudogene TRBV3-2) and TRBJ2-5; 10 bases are a match to TRBD2. CDR1 is LGHDT and CDR2 is YNNKEL in the germline V gene (reference sequence). The J segment lost 2 bases and the V segment lost 1 base, leaving 1 base of the junction unmatched. This CDR3 has 15 residues.